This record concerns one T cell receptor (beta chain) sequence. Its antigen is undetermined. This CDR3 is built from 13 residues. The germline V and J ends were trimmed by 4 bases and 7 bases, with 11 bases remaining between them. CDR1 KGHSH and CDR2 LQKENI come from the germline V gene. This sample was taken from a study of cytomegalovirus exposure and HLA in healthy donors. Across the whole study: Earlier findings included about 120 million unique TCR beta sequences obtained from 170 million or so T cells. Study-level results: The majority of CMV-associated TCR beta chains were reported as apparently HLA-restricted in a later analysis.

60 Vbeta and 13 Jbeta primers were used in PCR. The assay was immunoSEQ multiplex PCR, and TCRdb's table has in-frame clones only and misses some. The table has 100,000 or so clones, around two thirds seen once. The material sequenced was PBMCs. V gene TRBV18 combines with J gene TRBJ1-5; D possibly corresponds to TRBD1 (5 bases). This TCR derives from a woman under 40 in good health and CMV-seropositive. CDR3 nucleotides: TGTGCCAGCTCACAATCATCAGGGCAGCCCCAGCATTTT. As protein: CASSQSSGQPQHF.